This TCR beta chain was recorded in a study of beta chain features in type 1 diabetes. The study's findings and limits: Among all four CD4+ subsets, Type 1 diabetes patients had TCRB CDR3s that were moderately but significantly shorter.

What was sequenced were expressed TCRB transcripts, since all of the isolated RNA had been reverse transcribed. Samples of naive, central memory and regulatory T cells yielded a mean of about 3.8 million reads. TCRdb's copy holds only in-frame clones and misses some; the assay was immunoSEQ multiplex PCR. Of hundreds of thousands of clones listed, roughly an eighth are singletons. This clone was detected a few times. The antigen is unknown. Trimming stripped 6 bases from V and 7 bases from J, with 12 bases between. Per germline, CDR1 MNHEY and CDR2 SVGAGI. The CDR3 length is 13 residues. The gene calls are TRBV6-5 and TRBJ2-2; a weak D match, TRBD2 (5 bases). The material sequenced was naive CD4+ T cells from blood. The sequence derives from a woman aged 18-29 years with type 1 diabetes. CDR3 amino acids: CASSPARVGELFF. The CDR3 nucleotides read TGTGCCAGCAGCCCGGCGAGGGTCGGGGAGCTGTTTTTT.